A selection of T cell receptor beta chains follows, all from one sample in a study of vaccination effects on CD4 cells after COVID-19. These receptors lack a known antigen. Clones were read by immunoSEQ multiplex PCR, and TCRdb kept only the in-frame ones, dropping some. The sample includes more than 60,000 clones, around 70% seen only once; the top ten take about 2.2%. Sequencing was performed on CD4+ T cells from PBMCs cultured without peptide, taken after COVID-19 vaccination. The receptors shown here come from a human donor who received a COVID-19 vaccine. CDR3s include the opening cysteine and the closing phenylalanine or tryptophan. The D gene is left open where the match is weak. Some rows mark clone size as missing; the rest say once, few, many or name a class of expanded clone.

size: .
D: .
V: TRBV4-3
J: TRBJ1-6
CDR3: CASSQEQGSPLHF
DNA: TGCGCCAGCAGCCAAGAACAGGGTTCACCCCTCCACTTT

size: few
D: .
V: TRBV6-4
J: TRBJ2-2
CDR3: CASSLGGTVNTGELFF
DNA: TGTGCCAGCAGTCTCGGCGGGACGGTTAACACCGGGGAGCTGTTTTTT

size: .
D: .
V: TRBV9
J: TRBJ2-2
CDR3: CASSVVVTGELFF
DNA: TGTGCCAGCAGCGTAGTAGTTACCGGGGAGCTGTTTTTT

size: few
D: TRBD1
V: TRBV19
J: TRBJ1-5
CDR3: CASGTGGNQPQHF
DNA: TGTGCCAGTGGGACAGGGGGTAATCAGCCCCAGCATTTT

size: .
D: .
V: TRBV7-9
J: TRBJ2-5
CDR3: CASSSVGVGETQYF
DNA: TGTGCCAGCAGCTCAGTGGGGGTCGGGGAGACCCAGTACTTC

size: .
D: .
V: TRBV6-5
J: TRBJ2-1
CDR3: CASSQVSSYNEQFF
DNA: TGTGCCAGCAGTCAGGTGAGCTCCTACAATGAGCAGTTCTTC

size: .
D: .
V: TRBV6-4
J: TRBJ1-2
CDR3: CASSEGGQPRGYTF
DNA: TGTGCCAGCAGTGAAGGAGGTCAGCCAAGGGGCTACACCTTC

size: .
D: TRBD2
V: TRBV28
J: TRBJ2-3
CDR3: CASSFSGGRTDTQYF
DNA: TGTGCCAGCAGCTTTAGCGGGGGGCGCACAGATACGCAGTATTTT

size: once
D: .
V: TRBV5-1
J: TRBJ1-6
CDR3: CASSLEARNSPLHF
DNA: TGCGCCAGCAGCTTGGAGGCGAGGAATTCACCCCTCCACTTT

size: .
D: TRBD1
V: TRBV7-8
J: TRBJ2-2
CDR3: CASSLDQGAGTGRELFF
DNA: TGTGCCAGCAGCTTAGACCAGGGTGCCGGGACAGGGAGGGAGCTGTTTTTT

size: .
D: .
V: TRBV9
J: TRBJ2-6
CDR3: CASSVGGTSSGANVLTF
DNA: TGTGCCAGCAGCGTAGGGGGGACCTCCTCTGGGGCCAACGTCCTGACTTTC

size: .
D: TRBD1
V: TRBV20-1
J: TRBJ1-2
CDR3: CSASAEGARGYTF
DNA: TGCAGTGCTAGTGCGGAGGGGGCGCGCGGCTACACCTTC

size: .
D: .
V: TRBV2
J: TRBJ1-1
CDR3: CASSPSTLWAEAFF
DNA: TGTGCCAGCAGCCCTAGTACTTTATGGGCTGAAGCTTTCTTT

size: .
D: .
V: TRBV5-4
J: TRBJ2-5
CDR3: CASSLGIATQYF
DNA: TGTGCCAGCAGCTTGGGAATTGCTACCCAGTACTTC

size: .
D: .
V: TRBV6-5
J: TRBJ1-1
CDR3: CASHSPGEHTEAFF
DNA: TGTGCCAGCCACTCGCCCGGGGAACACACTGAAGCTTTCTTT

size: .
D: .
V: TRBV29-1
J: TRBJ1-2
CDR3: CSVPPQGGGGGYTF
DNA: TGCAGCGTCCCTCCCCAGGGCGGGGGTGGTGGCTACACCTTC